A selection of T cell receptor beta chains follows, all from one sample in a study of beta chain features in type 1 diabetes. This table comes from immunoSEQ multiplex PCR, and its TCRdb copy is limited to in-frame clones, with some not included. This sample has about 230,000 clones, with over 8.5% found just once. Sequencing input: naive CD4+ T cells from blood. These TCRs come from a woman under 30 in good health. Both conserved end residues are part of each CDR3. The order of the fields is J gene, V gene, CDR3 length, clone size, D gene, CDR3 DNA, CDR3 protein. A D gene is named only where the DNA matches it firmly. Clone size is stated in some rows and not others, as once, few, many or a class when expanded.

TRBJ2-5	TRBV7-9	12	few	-	TGTGCCAGCAGCGCGGTTGAAGAGACCCAGTACTTC	CASSAVEETQYF
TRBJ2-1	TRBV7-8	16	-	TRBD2	TGTGCCAGCAGCCCCTACGGACTAGCGGGGGGCGGTGAGCAGTTCTTC	CASSPYGLAGGGEQFF
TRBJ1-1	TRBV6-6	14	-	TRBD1	TGTGCCAGCAGTTATAGGACAGGGAACACTGAAGCTTTCTTT	CASSYRTGNTEAFF
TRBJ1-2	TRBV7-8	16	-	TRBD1	TGTGCCAGCAGCAAGGTTCGAGGGGGCGCCTTGAGTGGCTACACCTTC	CASSKVRGGALSGYTF
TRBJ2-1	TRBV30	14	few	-	TGTGCCCACAGCGGGCGTCTCACCTACAATGAGCAGTTCTTC	CAHSGRLTYNEQFF
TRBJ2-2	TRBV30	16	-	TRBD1	TGTGCCTGGTGCCCCAGGGGGACAGGGCGAACCGGGGAGCTGTTTTTT	CAWCPRGTGRTGELFF
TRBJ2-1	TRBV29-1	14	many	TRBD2	TGCAGCGCCACAGCGGGGGTTATGCAATTCGAGCAGTTCTTC	CSATAGVMQFEQFF
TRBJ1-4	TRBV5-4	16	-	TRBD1	TGTGCCAGCAGCCACAGCCCGGGACAGGGAGGTGAAAAACTGTTTTTT	CASSHSPGQGGEKLFF
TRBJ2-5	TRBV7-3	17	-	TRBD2	TGTGCCAGCAGCTTAAGGCTCCAGCGGGGGCCCCAAGAGACCCAGTACTTC	CASSLRLQRGPQETQYF
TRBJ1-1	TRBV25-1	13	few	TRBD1	TGTGCCAGCAGTCGGACAGGGGAAACTGAAGCTTTCTTT	CASSRTGETEAFF
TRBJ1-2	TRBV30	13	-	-	TGTGCCTGGAGGGAGGCGGGGCTCTATGGCTACACCTTC	CAWREAGLYGYTF
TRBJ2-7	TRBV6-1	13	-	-	TGTGCCAGCAGTGGAACTGAGCGCTACGAGCAGTACTTC	CASSGTERYEQYF
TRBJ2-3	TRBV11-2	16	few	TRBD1	TGTGCCAGCAGCCCTAGGACAGGGTTGGGCACAGATACGCAGTATTTT	CASSPRTGLGTDTQYF
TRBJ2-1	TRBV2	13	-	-	TGTGCCAGCAGGTCGAGGGTCTCGAATGAGCAGTTCTTC	CASRSRVSNEQFF
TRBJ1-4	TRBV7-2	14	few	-	TGTGCCAGCAGCTCAGGGCTCTGGGGTGAAAAACTGTTTTTT	CASSSGLWGEKLFF
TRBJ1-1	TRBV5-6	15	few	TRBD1	TGTGCCAGCAGCTCGGGCCACAGGGGATGGACTGAAGCTTTCTTT	CASSSGHRGWTEAFF
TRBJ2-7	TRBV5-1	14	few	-	TGCGCCAGCAGCTTGGATACTGGTACCTACGAGCAGTACTTC	CASSLDTGTYEQYF
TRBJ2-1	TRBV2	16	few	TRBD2	TGTGCCAGCAGGGAATCCGGGACTAGCGGCTACAATGAGCAGTTCTTC	CASRESGTSGYNEQFF
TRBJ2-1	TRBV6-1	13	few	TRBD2	TGTGCCAGCAGTCTATCTAGCGGGAGCGGATTGTTCTTC	CASSLSSGSGLFF
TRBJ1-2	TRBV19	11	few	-	TGTGCCAGTAGTACTTACTATGGCTACACCTTC	CASSTYYGYTF
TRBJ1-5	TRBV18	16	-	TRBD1	TGTGCCAGCTCACCATGGACAGGAGAGTCCAATCAGCCCCAGCATTTT	CASSPWTGESNQPQHF
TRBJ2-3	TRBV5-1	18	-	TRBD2	TGCGCCAGCAGCTTTGGGACTAGCGGGAGGTCAAGCACAGATACGCAGTATTTT	CASSFGTSGRSSTDTQYF
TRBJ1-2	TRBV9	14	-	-	TGTGCCAGCAGCGTACAGGGCCCAAACTATGGCTACACCTTC	CASSVQGPNYGYTF
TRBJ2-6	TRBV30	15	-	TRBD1	TGTGCCTGGGAAACAGGGGTCTCTGGGGCCAACGTCCTGACTTTC	CAWETGVSGANVLTF
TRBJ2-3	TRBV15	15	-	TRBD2	TGTGCCACCGGTAGTCGAGCGGGAGTAAAAGATACGCAGTATTTT	CATGSRAGVKDTQYF
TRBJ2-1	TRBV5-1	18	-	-	TGCGCCAGCAGCTTGGGGTCCGGGATAATACGTAGGGACAATGAGCAGTTCTTC	CASSLGSGIIRRDNEQFF